Given below is one T cell receptor beta chain in context. The antigen this receptor binds is unknown. No quality values exist for individual bases; no much larger clone is one base distant. Whole blood was collected in K2EDTA tubes by collaborating institutions according to the institutions' own protocols. For TCRbeta analysis, collaborators shipped samples as frozen whole blood, isolated PBMCs, or DNA extracted from either of those sample types. V and J are truncated by 3 bases and 1 base respectively, leaving an intervening sequence of 11 bases. Via the germline V gene, CDR1 is SGHAT and CDR2 FQNNGV. The CDR3, cysteine through phenylalanine, is 15 amino acids long. The DNA shown is the 45-base CDR3, in frame from base 1. The record originates from a study of blood T cell repertoires in COVID-19 (dated by TCRdb to the early 2020s). Broadly, across the study: Samples from collaborators originated in the United States, Italy and Spain and spanned both the acute and convalescent phases of COVID-19. The material from the prospective study consisted of cDNA or gDNA derived from T cells, B-cell-depleted T cells, or PBMCs. Subjects who had been exposed to COVID-19, were actively infected with it, or had recovered from it provided the deeply sampled blood TCRbeta repertoires that made up the dataset. A freely available public database, intended as a resource for researchers studying the immune response to SARS-CoV-2, is where the repertoires were released. Samples came from the ongoing ImmuneRACE study (first 160 participants) plus 1,254 subjects from 6 global collaborators. Nearly every sample came with metadata listing a de-identified subject ID, COVID-19 status, age in years and sex. Where available, HLA class I and class II types were taken from metadata supplied by the sample provider and were not determined by assay-based typing.

TCRbeta CDR3 regions were amplified from genomic DNA using the immunoSEQ Assay, a bias-controlled multiplex PCR. The study's own analysis went as follows. The number of nucleated cells in each sample was estimated from the amplification of reference gene primers within the assay. Sequence reads were collapsed and filtered to measure the absolute abundance of every unique TCRbeta CDR3 rearrangement. Productive Simpson clonality was computed per sample as the square root of Simpson's diversity index over productive rearrangements. The immuneACCESS repertoire file appears here via TCRdb, limited to in-frame rearrangements. These files lack a portion of the clones; in checked studies, under half of the deficit traces to unresolved V genes, and the cause of the others is not known. The V and J calls and the clone size are those of that table, but D and trimming were determined from the DNA. Recorded for this sample are about 150,000 clones; 80% to 85% of them occurred a single time. 11% of the sample rests with the top ten.

What the authors observed across the whole study: Clinical and demographic metadata were provided uncurated, with the amount varying by source and participant.

The sequence came from a man aged 70 or older with active or convalescent COVID-19. The sample comprised peripheral blood. The V gene is TRBV11-2 and the J gene is TRBJ2-3; 5 matching bases give a weak D call of TRBD2. The CDR3 sequence is CASSFEGWGTDTQYF. Here is the DNA: TGTGCCAGCAGCTTCGAGGGATGGGGCACAGATACGCAGTATTTT.